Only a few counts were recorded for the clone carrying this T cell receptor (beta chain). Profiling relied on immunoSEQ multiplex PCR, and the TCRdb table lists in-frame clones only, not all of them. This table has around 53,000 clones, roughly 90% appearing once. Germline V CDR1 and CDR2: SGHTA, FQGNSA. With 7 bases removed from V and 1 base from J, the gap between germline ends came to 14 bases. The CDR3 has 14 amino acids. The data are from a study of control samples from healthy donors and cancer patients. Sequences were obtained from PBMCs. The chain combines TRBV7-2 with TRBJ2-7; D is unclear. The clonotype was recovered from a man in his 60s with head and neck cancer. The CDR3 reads CASTPPAPSYEQYF. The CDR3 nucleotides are TGTGCCAGCACCCCTCCCGCGCCTTCCTACGAGCAGTACTTC.